A selection of T cell receptor beta chains follows, all from one sample in a study of blood T cell repertoires in COVID-19. TCRdb's copy holds only in-frame clones and misses some; the assay was immunoSEQ multiplex PCR. The data contain approximately 200,000 clones, roughly 86% of them seen just once; the ten biggest clones take up over 7.5%. Source material: PBMCs or T cells enriched from blood (not recorded which). These receptors came from a woman younger than 45 who had recovered from COVID-19. The CDR3 runs from the conserved cysteine through the conserved F or W. A D gene is named only where the DNA matches it firmly. For some rows the clone size is stated as once, few or many, or as a class when expanded; others skip it.

J gene	clone size	D gene	V gene	CDR3 protein	CDR3 DNA
TRBJ2-1	once	-	TRBV6-5	CASSYSGQGSYNEQFF	TGTGCCAGCAGTTACTCGGGGCAGGGCTCCTACAATGAGCAGTTCTTC
TRBJ2-1	-	TRBD1	TRBV19	CASSARQGKSLDEQFF	TGTGCCAGTAGTGCCCGACAGGGGAAGTCATTGGATGAGCAGTTCTTC
TRBJ2-7	-	-	TRBV5-1	CASSLGIGRGYEQYF	TGCGCCAGCAGCTTGGGGATCGGCAGGGGATACGAGCAGTACTTC
TRBJ1-2	once	-	TRBV9	CTSSVVQDGYGYTF	TGTACCAGCAGCGTAGTCCAGGATGGCTATGGCTACACCTTC
TRBJ2-3	-	-	TRBV24-1	CATSDSGSQTQYF	TGTGCCACCAGTGATTCGGGGAGCCAAACGCAGTATTTT
TRBJ1-5	-	-	TRBV2	CASSSRGFNQPQHF	TGTGCCAGCAGCTCCAGGGGCTTCAATCAGCCCCAGCATTTT
TRBJ2-1	-	TRBD2	TRBV11-3	CASSRSGTRGTNEQFF	TGTGCCAGCAGTCGGTCCGGGACTAGGGGGACCAATGAGCAGTTCTTC
TRBJ2-7	-	TRBD2	TRBV11-2	CASSFTSVSYEQYF	TGTGCCAGCAGCTTCACTAGCGTGTCCTACGAGCAGTACTTC
TRBJ1-5	-	TRBD1	TRBV18	CASSRSGTDNQPQHF	TGTGCCAGCTCACGTTCCGGGACAGACAATCAGCCCCAGCATTTT
TRBJ1-2	-	TRBD1	TRBV5-1	CASSLGDRSNDGYTF	TGCGCCAGCAGCTTGGGGGACAGGAGTAACGATGGCTACACCTTC
TRBJ1-2	-	-	TRBV19	CASKVRGVDGYTF	TGTGCCAGTAAGGTCCGGGGGGTTGATGGCTACACCTTC
TRBJ2-3	-	TRBD2	TRBV5-1	CASRGLAGSTDTQYF	TGCGCCAGCAGGGGACTAGCGGGGAGCACAGATACGCAGTATTTT
TRBJ2-7	-	TRBD1	TRBV27	CASSLYSPGTEISYEQYF	TGTGCCAGCAGTTTATATTCTCCCGGGACAGAGATCTCCTACGAGCAGTACTTC
TRBJ2-7	-	TRBD2	TRBV3-1/TRBV3-2	CASSPTSGRAGEQYF	TGTGCCAGCAGCCCCACTAGCGGGAGGGCCGGGGAGCAGTACTTC
TRBJ2-7	-	TRBD1	TRBV11-3	CASSLGGTDYEQYF	TGTGCCAGCAGCTTAGGAGGGACAGACTACGAGCAGTACTTC
TRBJ1-1	once	-	TRBV11-2	CASSFGSTEAFF	TGTGCCAGCAGCTTCGGTAGCACTGAAGCTTTCTTT
TRBJ2-2	-	TRBD2	TRBV2	CASRLAGSSSGELFF	TGTGCCAGCAGGTTAGCGGGATCTAGCTCCGGGGAGCTGTTTTTT
TRBJ2-1	-	TRBD2	TRBV5-1	CASSLTLAGGDEQFF	TGCGCCAGCAGCTTGACGCTAGCGGGAGGCGATGAGCAGTTCTTC
TRBJ2-3	-	-	TRBV19	CASAYRDSTDTQYF	TGTGCCAGTGCATACAGGGACAGCACAGATACGCAGTATTTT
TRBJ2-3	-	TRBD2	TRBV7-2	CASSLSSGRARTDTQYF	TGTGCCAGCAGCTTAAGTAGCGGGAGGGCTAGGACAGATACGCAGTATTTT
TRBJ2-7	few	TRBD1	TRBV5-4	CASSSGTGPYEQYF	TGTGCCAGCAGCTCCGGGACAGGGCCCTACGAGCAGTACTTC
TRBJ2-3	-	-	TRBV7-9	CASSPDPGGTDTQYF	TGTGCCAGCAGCCCAGATCCTGGGGGGACAGATACGCAGTATTTT
TRBJ2-3	-	-	TRBV4-1	CASSQVETNTQYF	TGCGCCAGCAGCCAAGTGGAGACGAATACGCAGTATTTT
TRBJ2-7	-	TRBD2	TRBV28	CAITTSGKVSQYF	TGTGCCATCACGACTAGCGGGAAGGTCTCGCAGTACTTC
TRBJ1-2	once	TRBD1	TRBV27	CASSPVSGGASYGYTF	TGTGCCAGCAGTCCAGTCTCAGGGGGCGCTTCCTATGGCTACACCTTC
TRBJ2-5	few	-	TRBV7-9	CASSFTLSGTQETQYF	TGTGCCAGCAGCTTCACCCTTAGCGGAACTCAAGAGACCCAGTACTTC
TRBJ2-1	-	TRBD2	TRBV5-6	CASSWGTSGYNEQFF	TGTGCCAGCAGCTGGGGGACTAGCGGGTACAATGAGCAGTTCTTC
TRBJ2-7	-	-	TRBV6-2/TRBV6-3	CASSSLPRASYEQYF	TGTGCCAGCAGTTCCCTCCCCAGGGCCTCCTACGAGCAGTACTTC
TRBJ1-6	-	-	TRBV27	CASSPTRGEGKSPLHF	TGTGCCAGCAGTCCAACCAGAGGGGAGGGTAAGTCACCCCTCCACTTT
TRBJ2-1	-	TRBD2	TRBV7-9	CASRLAGGAYNEQFF	TGTGCCAGCAGGTTAGCGGGAGGGGCCTACAATGAGCAGTTCTTC
TRBJ2-7	-	TRBD1	TRBV7-9	CASSPRGTVVPEQYF	TGTGCCAGCAGCCCCAGGGGGACAGTAGTGCCCGAGCAGTACTTC
TRBJ1-5	-	TRBD1	TRBV7-8	CASSATGPNQPQHF	TGTGCCAGCAGCGCGACAGGGCCCAATCAGCCCCAGCATTTT
TRBJ2-3	-	TRBD1	TRBV28	CASSLRTGWSTDTQYF	TGTGCCAGCAGTTTAAGGACAGGGTGGAGTACAGATACGCAGTATTTT
TRBJ1-1	-	TRBD1	TRBV2	CARSRGQNTEAFF	TGTGCCAGATCCAGGGGGCAGAACACTGAAGCTTTCTTT
TRBJ2-2	-	TRBD2	TRBV30	CAWSPRPSGWITGELFF	TGTGCCTGGAGTCCCCGCCCTAGCGGGTGGATCACCGGGGAGCTGTTTTTT
TRBJ1-2	-	-	TRBV5-1	CASSSFINSYGYTF	TGCGCCAGCAGCTCATTTATAAATAGCTATGGCTACACCTTC
TRBJ2-1	-	-	TRBV14	CASSQVEETRFFYNEQFF	TGTGCCAGCAGCCAAGTGGAAGAGACTAGATTCTTCTACAATGAGCAGTTCTTC
TRBJ2-1	medium-sized	-	TRBV19	CASSIKGGLYNEQFF	TGTGCCAGTAGTATTAAAGGGGGTCTTTACAATGAGCAGTTCTTC
TRBJ1-2	-	-	TRBV5-1	CASSLLSSDYGYTF	TGCGCCAGCAGCTTGCTGAGCTCTGACTATGGCTACACCTTC
TRBJ2-7	-	TRBD1	TRBV7-2	CASSRGWTGKTYEQYF	TGTGCCAGCAGCCGCGGGTGGACAGGAAAGACCTACGAGCAGTACTTC
TRBJ1-3	-	-	TRBV4-1	CASSQEPLLGDTSIWGNTIYF	TGCGCCAGCAGCCAAGAACCCTTGTTGGGGGACACCTCAATCTGGGGAAACACCATATATTTT
TRBJ2-7	-	TRBD1	TRBV5-4	CASSDRGTGSYEQYF	TGTGCCAGCAGCGACCGAGGGACAGGGTCCTACGAGCAGTACTTC
TRBJ2-3	-	TRBD1	TRBV19	CASTDRATDTQYF	TGTGCCAGTACAGACAGGGCCACAGATACGCAGTATTTT
TRBJ2-7	-	-	TRBV30	CARRGAEIKEQYF	TGTGCCCGCCGTGGAGCGGAGATAAAGGAGCAGTACTTC
TRBJ2-2	-	TRBD2	TRBV5-1	CASSLEGLVVTGELFF	TGCGCCAGCAGCTTGGAGGGACTAGTGGTGACCGGGGAGCTGTTTTTT